This section outlines one T cell receptor beta chain sequence together with its context. Its specificity is unknown. The V end lost 2 bases, the J end lost 10 bases, and 7 bases lay between the germline ends. Germline CDR1 is SGDLS and CDR2 is YYNGEE. This CDR3 is built from 11 residues. This record belongs to a study of cytomegalovirus exposure and HLA in healthy donors. Study-level findings and limits: Presence/absence analyses assumed roughly uniform sequencing depth across donors, which may not hold.

The donors comprised healthy bone marrow donors. The primer mix had 60 Vbeta and 13 Jbeta primers. The protocol was immunoSEQ multiplex PCR, while the TCRdb copy is restricted to in-frame clones and leaves out a portion. The table includes around 150,000 clones, almost 85% detected once. V is TRBV9 and J is TRBJ2-1; the D gene is possibly TRBD2 (6 bases). This receptor was identified in a man in his thirties or forties in good health and CMV-seropositive. Sequencing used PBMCs. CDR3 sequence: CASSVTSEQFF. The CDR3 DNA reads as TGTGCCAGCAGCGTTACTAGCGAGCAGTTCTTC.